This T cell receptor (beta chain) was sequenced in a study of blood T cell repertoires in COVID-19. Turning to the study itself: From the United States, Italy and Spain came samples of acute and convalescent COVID-19.

This clone was seen a handful of times. Authors' analysis steps: The authors estimated nucleated cell counts from reference gene primer amplification. Using immunoSEQ multiplex PCR, the repertoire was profiled, and TCRdb retains in-frame clones only, with some absent. D and trimming were read from the DNA, whereas the V and J calls and clone size are those reported in that table. The sample holds some 50,000 clones; 82% are singletons and the top ten take 11% to 15%. The source of this sequence is a human donor in a cohort sampled during active COVID-19. The sequencing sample was made of peripheral blood.

CDR3 protein: CASSLTDSQHSPLHF. The CDR3 DNA is TGTGCCAGCAGCTTAACCGACAGCCAGCATTCACCCCTCCACTTT. This rearrangement joins TRBV7-8 to TRBJ1-6; a weak D match, TRBD1 (5 bases). V was cut by 2 bases and J by 8 bases, with 13 bases left in between. In germline, CDR1 is SGHVS, CDR2 FQNEAQ. The CDR3 totals 15 residues.